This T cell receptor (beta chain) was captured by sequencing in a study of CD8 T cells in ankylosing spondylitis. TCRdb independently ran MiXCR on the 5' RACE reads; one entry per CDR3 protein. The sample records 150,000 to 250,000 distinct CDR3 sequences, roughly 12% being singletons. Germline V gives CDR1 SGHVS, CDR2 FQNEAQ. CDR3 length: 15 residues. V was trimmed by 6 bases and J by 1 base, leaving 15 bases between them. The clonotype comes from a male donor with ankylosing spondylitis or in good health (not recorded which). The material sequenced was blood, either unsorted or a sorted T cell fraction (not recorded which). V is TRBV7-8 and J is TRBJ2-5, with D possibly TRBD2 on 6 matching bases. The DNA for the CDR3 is TGTGCCAGCAGGCCGGAGGCGCGGGGCCAAGAGACCCAGTACTTC. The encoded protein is CASRPEARGQETQYF.